Listed below are T cell receptor beta chains from one sample, sequenced in a study of read filtering for tumor transcriptome and immune sequencing. TCRdb reanalysed the reads using MiXCR and keeps one entry per CDR3 protein. The sample includes tens of thousands of distinct CDR3 sequences, around 21% of them seen just once. Sequences were obtained from a population of CD138-negative cells sorted from bone marrow. These TCRs come from a donor older than 35 with multiple myeloma. CDR3s include the opening cysteine and the closing phenylalanine or tryptophan. The D gene is left open where the match is weak. Some rows have no size entry. The others give once, few or many, or a class for an expanded clone.

d_gene: .
j_gene: TRBJ1-5
abundance: few
v_gene: TRBV20-1
CDR3nt: TGCAGTGCTAGAGACGGTTTTGGGAGGGGTCAGCCCCAGCATTTT
CDR3aa: CSARDGFGRGQPQHF

d_gene: TRBD1
j_gene: TRBJ2-7
abundance: many
v_gene: TRBV6-1
CDR3nt: TGTGCCAGCAGTGAAGCCCCGGACAGGGCCGGCGAGCAGTACTTC
CDR3aa: CASSEAPDRAGEQYF

d_gene: .
j_gene: TRBJ2-2
abundance: many
v_gene: TRBV28
CDR3nt: TGTGCCAGCAGTTTTCCTCCGGAGGGGACAGTACACACCGGGGAGCTGTTTTTT
CDR3aa: CASSFPPEGTVHTGELFF

d_gene: TRBD1
j_gene: TRBJ2-7
abundance: many
v_gene: TRBV28
CDR3nt: TGTGCCAGCAGGCCACAGGGGGACGAGCAGTACTTC
CDR3aa: CASRPQGDEQYF

d_gene: .
j_gene: TRBJ2-2
abundance: many
v_gene: TRBV7-8
CDR3nt: TGTGCCAGCAGCCCAGGAACCCGAAACACCGGGGAGCTGTTTTTT
CDR3aa: CASSPGTRNTGELFF

d_gene: .
j_gene: TRBJ1-5
abundance: .
v_gene: TRBV20-1
CDR3nt: TGCAGTGCTAGAGATGGGCAGCGCGGGCAGCCCCAGCATTTT
CDR3aa: CSARDGQRGQPQHF

d_gene: .
j_gene: TRBJ1-4
abundance: many
v_gene: TRBV12-3/TRBV12-4
CDR3nt: TGTGCCAGCAGTCCGTTCGGGGGGCATGAAAAACTGTTTTTT
CDR3aa: CASSPFGGHEKLFF

d_gene: .
j_gene: TRBJ1-5
abundance: many
v_gene: TRBV20-1
CDR3nt: TGCAGTGCGACCGGGCCCCAGCCCCAGCATTTT
CDR3aa: CSATGPQPQHF

d_gene: .
j_gene: TRBJ2-1
abundance: medium-sized
v_gene: TRBV20-1
CDR3nt: TGCAGTGCTAGTGAGGCAGGGAAGGGCAATGAGCAGTTCTTC
CDR3aa: CSASEAGKGNEQFF

d_gene: TRBD2
j_gene: TRBJ2-1
abundance: .
v_gene: TRBV5-1
CDR3nt: TGCGCCAGCAGCTTGTCCGGAATAGCGGGAGGTGAAGAGCAGTTCTTC
CDR3aa: CASSLSGIAGGEEQFF

d_gene: .
j_gene: TRBJ1-2
abundance: many
v_gene: TRBV12-3/TRBV12-4
CDR3nt: TGTGCCAGCAGTTTATTTGGGGGAATAGATGGCTACACCTTC
CDR3aa: CASSLFGGIDGYTF

d_gene: .
j_gene: TRBJ2-1
abundance: many
v_gene: TRBV12-3/TRBV12-4
CDR3nt: TGTGCCAGCGGGCGGCGGAATAACAATGAGCAGTTCTTC
CDR3aa: CASGRRNNNEQFF

d_gene: TRBD1
j_gene: TRBJ1-1
abundance: many
v_gene: TRBV19
CDR3nt: TGTGCCAGTACCCTACAGGGGGGTACTGAAGCTTTCTTT
CDR3aa: CASTLQGGTEAFF

d_gene: .
j_gene: TRBJ2-7
abundance: many
v_gene: TRBV7-6
CDR3nt: TGTGCCAGCAGCTTGGGACCCTCCTACGAGCAGTACTTC
CDR3aa: CASSLGPSYEQYF

d_gene: .
j_gene: TRBJ2-3
abundance: few
v_gene: TRBV19
CDR3nt: TGTGCCAGCAGTCACACCTACAGCACAGATACGCAGTATTTT
CDR3aa: CASSHTYSTDTQYF

d_gene: TRBD2
j_gene: TRBJ2-1
abundance: many
v_gene: TRBV19
CDR3nt: TGTGCCAGTACTAGGAACCCGGGACTAGCGGACAATGAGCAGTTCTTC
CDR3aa: CASTRNPGLADNEQFF

d_gene: .
j_gene: TRBJ1-4
abundance: few
v_gene: TRBV18
CDR3nt: TGTGCCAGCTCACCAGGGGCCGGGGAAAAACCGTTTTTT
CDR3aa: CASSPGAGEKPFF

d_gene: .
j_gene: TRBJ2-7
abundance: many
v_gene: TRBV11-2
CDR3nt: TGTGCCAGCAGCCAAAATGTGGGAGTCCACGAGCAGTACTTC
CDR3aa: CASSQNVGVHEQYF

d_gene: .
j_gene: TRBJ2-5
abundance: .
v_gene: TRBV5-1
CDR3nt: TGCGCCAGCAGCTTGGAGGCAGGGAAAGAGACCCAGTACTTC
CDR3aa: CASSLEAGKETQYF

d_gene: .
j_gene: TRBJ2-5
abundance: many
v_gene: TRBV27
CDR3nt: TGTGCCAGCAGTTCAGGGGCCCAAGAGACCCAGTACTTC
CDR3aa: CASSSGAQETQYF

d_gene: .
j_gene: TRBJ1-2
abundance: many
v_gene: TRBV20-1
CDR3nt: TGCAGTGCTAGAGATCCTTGGAAGATATATGGCTACACCTTC
CDR3aa: CSARDPWKIYGYTF

d_gene: TRBD1
j_gene: TRBJ2-7
abundance: many
v_gene: TRBV18
CDR3nt: TGTGCCAGCTCACCACGGACAGGGACCTACGAGCAGTACTTC
CDR3aa: CASSPRTGTYEQYF

d_gene: .
j_gene: TRBJ2-2
abundance: many
v_gene: TRBV19
CDR3nt: TGTGCCAGTAGGGAAGGCGGGGCGAACACCGGGGAGCTGTTTTTT
CDR3aa: CASREGGANTGELFF

d_gene: .
j_gene: TRBJ1-5
abundance: many
v_gene: TRBV15
CDR3nt: TGTGCCACCAGCAGGAACCGGGACAATAATCAGCCCCAGCATTTT
CDR3aa: CATSRNRDNNQPQHF

d_gene: TRBD2
j_gene: TRBJ2-3
abundance: many
v_gene: TRBV20-1
CDR3nt: TGCAGTGCCGCGGGCGACGCGGGGGGGCGAGATACGCAGTATTTT
CDR3aa: CSAAGDAGGRDTQYF

d_gene: TRBD1
j_gene: TRBJ2-4
abundance: many
v_gene: TRBV6-5
CDR3nt: TGTGCCAGCAGGGCGGACAGGGCGGGCATTCAGTACTTC
CDR3aa: CASRADRAGIQYF

d_gene: .
j_gene: TRBJ1-1
abundance: many
v_gene: TRBV5-1
CDR3nt: TGCGCCAGCAGCTTGGTTATGAACACTGAAGCTTTCTTT
CDR3aa: CASSLVMNTEAFF

d_gene: TRBD2
j_gene: TRBJ2-1
abundance: .
v_gene: TRBV11-1
CDR3nt: TGTGCCAGCAGCTTCCTCGGGACTAGCGGGGCCTACAATGAGCAGTTCTTC
CDR3aa: CASSFLGTSGAYNEQFF

d_gene: TRBD2
j_gene: TRBJ2-1
abundance: medium-sized
v_gene: TRBV2
CDR3nt: TGTGCCAGCAGTTCTAGCGGGAGAGGGTACAATGAGCAGTTCTTC
CDR3aa: CASSSSGRGYNEQFF

d_gene: TRBD1
j_gene: TRBJ2-3
abundance: many
v_gene: TRBV7-8
CDR3nt: TGTGCCAGCAGCTCTCGGGACAGCTTAAACACAGATACGCAGTATTTT
CDR3aa: CASSSRDSLNTDTQYF

d_gene: TRBD2
j_gene: TRBJ2-1
abundance: .
v_gene: TRBV5-1
CDR3nt: TGCGCCAGCAGCCGCCCTGGGACTAGCGGGAGGGCCTTTACCCTCAGTGAGCAGTTCTTC
CDR3aa: CASSRPGTSGRAFTLSEQFF

d_gene: .
j_gene: TRBJ2-1
abundance: many
v_gene: TRBV11-2
CDR3nt: TGTGCCAGCAGCTTTGGACCCAATTACAATGAGCAGTTCTTC
CDR3aa: CASSFGPNYNEQFF

d_gene: TRBD1
j_gene: TRBJ1-1
abundance: .
v_gene: TRBV6-1
CDR3nt: TGTGCCAGCACTCTACAGGGGGCGAAAGGTGGCACTGAAGCTTTCTTT
CDR3aa: CASTLQGAKGGTEAFF